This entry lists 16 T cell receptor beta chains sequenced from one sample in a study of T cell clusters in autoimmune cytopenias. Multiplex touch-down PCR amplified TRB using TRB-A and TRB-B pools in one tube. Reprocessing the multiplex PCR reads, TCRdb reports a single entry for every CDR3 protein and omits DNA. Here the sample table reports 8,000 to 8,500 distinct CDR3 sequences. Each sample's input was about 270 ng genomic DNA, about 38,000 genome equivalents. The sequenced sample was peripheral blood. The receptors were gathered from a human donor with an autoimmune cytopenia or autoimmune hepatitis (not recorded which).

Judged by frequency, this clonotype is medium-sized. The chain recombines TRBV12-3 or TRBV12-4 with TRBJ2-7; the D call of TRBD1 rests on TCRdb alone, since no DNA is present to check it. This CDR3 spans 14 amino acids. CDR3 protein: CASSFAQGNYEQYF.

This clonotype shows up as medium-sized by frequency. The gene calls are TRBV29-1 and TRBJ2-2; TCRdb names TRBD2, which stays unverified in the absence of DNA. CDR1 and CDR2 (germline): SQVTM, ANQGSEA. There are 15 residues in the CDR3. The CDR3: CSGKTGTSVSGELFF.

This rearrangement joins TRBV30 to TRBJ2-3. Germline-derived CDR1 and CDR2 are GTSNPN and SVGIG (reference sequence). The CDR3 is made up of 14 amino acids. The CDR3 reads CAWSDVGSTDTQYF.

This CDR3 is CASSPGTSGGYYEQYF. The genes are TRBV6-6 and TRBJ2-7; TCRdb returns TRBD2, unconfirmable since there is no DNA. The CDR3 runs to 16 residues. CDR1 and CDR2 (germline): MNHNY, SVGAGI (reference sequence).

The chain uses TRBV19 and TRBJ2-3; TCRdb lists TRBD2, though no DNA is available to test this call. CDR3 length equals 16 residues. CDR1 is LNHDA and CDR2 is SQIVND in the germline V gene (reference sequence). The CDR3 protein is CASTSGGAGGTDTQYF.

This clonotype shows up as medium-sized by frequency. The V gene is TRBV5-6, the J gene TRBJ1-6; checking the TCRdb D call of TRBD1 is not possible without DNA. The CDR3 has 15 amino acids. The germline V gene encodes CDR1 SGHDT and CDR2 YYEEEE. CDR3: CASSNTQGARSPLHF.

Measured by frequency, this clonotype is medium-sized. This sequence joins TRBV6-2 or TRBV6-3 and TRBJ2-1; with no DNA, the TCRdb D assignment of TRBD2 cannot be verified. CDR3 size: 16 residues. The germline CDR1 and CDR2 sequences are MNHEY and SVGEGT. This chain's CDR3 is CASSYSPGLGHNEQFF.

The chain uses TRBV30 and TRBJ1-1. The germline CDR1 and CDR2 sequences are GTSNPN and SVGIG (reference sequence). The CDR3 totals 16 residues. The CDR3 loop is CAWSVLGRTVSTEAFF. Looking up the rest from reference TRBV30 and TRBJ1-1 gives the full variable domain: SQTIHQWPATLVQPVGSPLSLECTVEGTSNPNLYWYRQAAGRGLQLLFYSVGIGQISSEVPQNLSASRPQDRQFILSSKKLLLSDSGFYLCAWSVLGRTVSTEAFFGQGTRLTVV.

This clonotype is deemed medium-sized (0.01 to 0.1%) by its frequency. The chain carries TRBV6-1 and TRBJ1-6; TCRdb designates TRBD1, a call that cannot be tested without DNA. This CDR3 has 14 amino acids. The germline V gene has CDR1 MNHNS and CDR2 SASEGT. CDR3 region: CASSRTGEESPLHF.

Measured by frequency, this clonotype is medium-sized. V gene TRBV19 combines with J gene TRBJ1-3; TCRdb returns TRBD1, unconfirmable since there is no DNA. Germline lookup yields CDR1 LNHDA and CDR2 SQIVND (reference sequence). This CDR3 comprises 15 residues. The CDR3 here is CASSTRTVAGNTIYF.

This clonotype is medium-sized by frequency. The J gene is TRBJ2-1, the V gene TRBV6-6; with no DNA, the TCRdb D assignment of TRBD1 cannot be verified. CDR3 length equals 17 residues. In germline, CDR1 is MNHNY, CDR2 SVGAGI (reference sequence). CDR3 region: CASSPDYDRASNNEQFF.

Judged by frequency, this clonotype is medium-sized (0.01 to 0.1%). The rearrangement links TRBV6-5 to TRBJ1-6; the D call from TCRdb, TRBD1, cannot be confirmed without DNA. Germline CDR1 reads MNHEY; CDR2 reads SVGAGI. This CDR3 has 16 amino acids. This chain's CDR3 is CASSYTSGTGRSPLHF.

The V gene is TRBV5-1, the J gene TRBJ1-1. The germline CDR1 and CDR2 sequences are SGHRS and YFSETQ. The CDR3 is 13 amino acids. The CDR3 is CASSQGRHTEAFF.

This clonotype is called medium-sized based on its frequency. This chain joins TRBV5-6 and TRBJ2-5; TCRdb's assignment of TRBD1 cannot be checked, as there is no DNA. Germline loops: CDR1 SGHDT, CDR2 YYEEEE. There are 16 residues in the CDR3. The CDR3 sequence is CASSLAPVGTQETQYF.

The CDR3 sequence is CASSPNRGQSEKLFF. This sequence joins TRBV7-6 and TRBJ1-4; TCRdb reports TRBD1, a call that lacks DNA to check it against. This CDR3 region has 15 residues. Germline V lookup: CDR1 SGHVS, CDR2 FNYEAQ.

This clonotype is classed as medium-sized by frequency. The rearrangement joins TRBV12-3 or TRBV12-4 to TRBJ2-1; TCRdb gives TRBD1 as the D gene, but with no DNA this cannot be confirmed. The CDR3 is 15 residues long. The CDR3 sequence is CASSLRTGGIREQFF.